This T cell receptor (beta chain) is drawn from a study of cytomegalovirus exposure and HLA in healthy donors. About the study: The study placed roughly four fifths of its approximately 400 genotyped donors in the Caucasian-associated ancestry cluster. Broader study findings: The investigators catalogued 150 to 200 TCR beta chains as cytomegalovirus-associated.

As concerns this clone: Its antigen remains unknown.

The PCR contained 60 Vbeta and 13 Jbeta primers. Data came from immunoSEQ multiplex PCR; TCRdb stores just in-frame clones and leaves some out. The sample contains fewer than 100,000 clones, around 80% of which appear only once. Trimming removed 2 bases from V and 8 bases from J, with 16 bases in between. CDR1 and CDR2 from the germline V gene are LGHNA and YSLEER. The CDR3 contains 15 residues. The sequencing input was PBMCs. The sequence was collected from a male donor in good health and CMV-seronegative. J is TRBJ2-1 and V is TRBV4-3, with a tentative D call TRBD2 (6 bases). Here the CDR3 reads CASSQPWGEHDEQFF. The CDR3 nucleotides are TGCGCCAGCAGCCAACCCTGGGGGGAGCACGATGAGCAGTTCTTC.